Below, 16 T cell receptor beta chains from the same sample are listed, as sequenced in a study of blood T cell repertoires in COVID-19. The table came from immunoSEQ multiplex PCR; TCRdb's copy has only in-frame clones and leaves some out. The repertoire holds 50,000 to 60,000 clones, around nine tenths seen once, with about 28% in the top ten. The sequencing input was peripheral blood. These receptors originate from a human donor in a cohort sampled during active COVID-19.

This chain uses TRBV2 with TRBJ2-3; 10 bases align to TRBD1. The J segment lost 6 bases and the V segment lost 2 bases, leaving 8 bases of the junction unmatched. The CDR3 is 16 amino acids. Germline V gene data show CDR1 as SNHLY and CDR2 as FYNNEI. CDR3 nucleotides: TGTGCCAGCAGTGAACGGGGGACAGGGGTTTTCGATACGCAGTATTTT. Protein product: CASSERGTGVFDTQYF.

V is TRBV9 and J is TRBJ2-3; 8 nucleotides align to TRBD2. Germline values: CDR1 SGDLS, CDR2 YYNGEE. V was pared by 7 bases and J by 5 bases, with 3 bases of the junction left unmatched. The CDR3 consists of 12 residues. CDR3 sequence reads: CASGLAGDTQYF. The CDR3, as DNA: TGTGCCAGCGGACTAGCAGGAGATACGCAGTATTTT.

The DNA of the CDR3 is TGCGCCAGCAGCCTGGACCCGGACTATGGCTACACCTTC. Its protein product is CASSLDPDYGYTF. V gene TRBV5-1 combines with J gene TRBJ1-2; the D is unclear. The CDR3 runs to 13 residues. Germline values: CDR1 SGHRS, CDR2 YFSETQ. V lost 4 bases to trimming and J lost 3 bases, with 10 bases between them.

The chain joins TRBV3-1 (or the pseudogene TRBV3-2) to TRBJ1-1; D remains unclear. CDR1 and CDR2 from the germline V gene are LGHDT and YNNKEL (reference sequence). V lost 1 base, J lost 6 bases, and 6 bases lay in between. The CDR3 sequence is 12 residues long. The CDR3 DNA follows: TGTGCCAGCAGCCAAGTCAGGTCTGAAGCTTTCTTT. Translated, it gives CASSQVRSEAFF.

The chain uses TRBV6-2 or TRBV6-3 and TRBJ2-5, with 11 nucleotides matching TRBD2. Germline V gives CDR1 MNHEY, CDR2 SVGEGT. The CDR3 sequence is 16 residues long. V dropped 6 bases and J dropped 6; count of bases not matched to a gene: 12. The CDR3 sequence: CASSPPLAGGSKTQYF. The CDR3 DNA reads as TGTGCCAGCAGCCCCCCCCTAGCGGGAGGATCCAAGACCCAGTACTTC.

This clone was picked up one time. This chain connects TRBV5-6 to TRBJ2-5; the D gene is possibly TRBD1 (5 bases). Germline CDR1 and CDR2: SGHDT and YYEEEE. CDR3 length: 15 residues. Between the trimmed V and J ends, which lost 2 bases and 0 bases, there was a span of 11 bases. CDR3 coding DNA: TGTGCCAGCAGCTTCGTCCGCAGGGACCAAGAGACCCAGTACTTC. Translation gives CASSFVRRDQETQYF.

The chain links TRBV6-4 to TRBJ2-3, with 10 bases lining up with TRBD2. CDR1 and CDR2 from the germline V gene are MRHNA and SNTAGT. There are 16 residues in the CDR3. Unmatched junction bases numbered 5, after V lost 5 bases and J lost 0 bases. DNA of the CDR3: TGTGCCAGCAGTATCGTAGCGGGGGGAAGCACAGATACGCAGTATTTT. This gives the protein CASSIVAGGSTDTQYF.

This chain connects TRBV14 to TRBJ2-2; D may be TRBD2 (6 bases). Trimming pared 6 bases from V and 1 base from J, leaving 9 bases between. In germline, CDR1 is SGHDN, CDR2 FVKESK. This CDR3 comprises 14 residues. CDR3: CASSRRGNTGELFF. The CDR3, as DNA: TGTGCCAGCAGTCGGAGGGGGAACACCGGGGAGCTGTTTTTT.

The V gene is TRBV25-1, the J gene TRBJ1-4; D might be TRBD1 (6 bases). Looked up from germline, CDR1 is MGHDK and CDR2 is SYGVNS. The CDR3 totals 16 residues. V dropped 3 bases and J dropped 0 bases, with 11 bases sitting between them. In DNA, the CDR3 is TGTGCCAGCAGTGAGGGGGGGGCCGCAACTAATGAAAAACTGTTTTTT. Protein: CASSEGGAATNEKLFF.

This rearrangement joins TRBV7-3 to TRBJ2-6; D is unresolved. Deletions cut 1 base from V and 0 bases from J, with 16 bases between. The CDR3 loop spans 19 amino acids. Germline V lookup: CDR1 SGHTA, CDR2 FQGTGA. CDR3 sequence: CASSLMLAGRSSGANVLTF. The CDR3 nucleotides read TGTGCCAGCAGCTTAATGTTGGCAGGCCGAAGCTCTGGGGCCAACGTCCTGACTTTC.

This chain links TRBV29-1 with TRBJ1-3; D not resolved. This CDR3 comprises 11 residues. In germline, CDR1 is SQVTM, CDR2 ANQGSEA. Trimming pared 2 bases from V and 7 bases from J, leaving 6 bases between. This CDR3 is CSVERANTIYF. CDR3 nucleotide sequence: TGCAGCGTTGAAAGAGCTAACACCATATATTTT.

The V and J genes are TRBV2 and TRBJ2-3; TRBD2 matches at 10 bases. CDR1 and CDR2 from the germline V gene are SNHLY and FYNNEI. The CDR3 sequence is 18 residues long. J was trimmed by 0 bases and V by 6 bases; bases with no gene match: 12. CDR3 amino acids: CASRPPSSGGSSTDTQYF. CDR3 DNA: TGTGCCAGCAGGCCCCCGTCTAGCGGGGGTTCTAGCACAGATACGCAGTATTTT.

The CDR3 sequence is CASSPRGTSGSITLTDTQYF. The CDR3, as DNA: TGTGCCAGCAGCCCGAGAGGGACTAGCGGGAGTATAACCCTGACAGATACGCAGTATTTT. The chain links TRBV9 to TRBJ2-3, with 14 bases matching TRBD2. Looked up from germline, CDR1 is SGDLS and CDR2 is YYNGEE. This CDR3 is built from 20 residues. Germline trimming cut 4 bases from V and 3 bases from J; bases unmatched to any gene: 16.

With regard to this clone: At one of its ends the junction is not consistent with the germline gene, which may arise from a read error. This chain links TRBV7-7 with TRBJ2-1; TRBD2 matches 8 bases. From germline, CDR1 is SSHAT and CDR2 FNYEAQ (reference sequence). This CDR3 region has 15 residues. In nucleotides, the CDR3 is TGTGCTAGCAGCTTATCGGGGGGGCCCGGGAATGAGCAGTTCTTC. This codes for CASSLSGGPGNEQFF.

CDR3 residues: CASTLRGRSYNEQFF. Here the CDR3 DNA reads TGTGCCAGCACCCTCAGGGGAAGATCCTACAATGAGCAGTTCTTC. The chain combines TRBV13 with TRBJ2-1, with D possibly TRBD1 on 6 matching bases. This CDR3 is 15 amino acids long. V was clipped by 7 bases and J by 1 base, with 14 bases between them. Germline V CDR1 and CDR2: PRHDT, FYEKMQ (reference sequence).

This rearrangement joins TRBV11-1 to TRBJ2-1; D gene uncertain. Trimming cost V 1 base and J 5 bases, with 9 bases left between them. The germline gives CDR1 SGHAT, CDR2 FQDESV (reference sequence). This CDR3 is 14 amino acids long. CDR3 amino acids: CASSLVPSDNEQFF. As DNA, the CDR3 is TGTGCCAGCAGCTTAGTCCCTAGTGACAATGAGCAGTTCTTC.